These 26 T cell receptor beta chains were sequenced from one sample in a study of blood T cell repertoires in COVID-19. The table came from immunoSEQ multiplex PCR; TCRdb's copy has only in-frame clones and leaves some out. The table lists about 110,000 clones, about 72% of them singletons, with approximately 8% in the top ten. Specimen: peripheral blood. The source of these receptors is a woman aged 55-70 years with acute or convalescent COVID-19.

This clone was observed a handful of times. The CDR3 DNA reads as TGTGCCAGCCAACCGGCAGGGGCCAACGGTTCACCCCTCCACTTT. This encodes CASQPAGANGSPLHF. This chain links TRBV7-9 with TRBJ1-6, with D maybe TRBD1 (6 bases). The CDR3 extends over 15 amino acids. Trimming cost V 8 bases and J 9 bases, with 20 bases left between them. Germline CDR1 and CDR2: SEHNR and FQNEAQ (reference sequence).

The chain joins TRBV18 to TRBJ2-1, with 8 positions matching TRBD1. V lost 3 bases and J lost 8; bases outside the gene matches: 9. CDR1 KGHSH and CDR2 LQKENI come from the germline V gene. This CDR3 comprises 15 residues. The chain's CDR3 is CASSPRQGQGDEQFF. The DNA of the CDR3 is TGTGCCAGCTCACCGAGACAGGGGCAGGGTGATGAGCAGTTCTTC.

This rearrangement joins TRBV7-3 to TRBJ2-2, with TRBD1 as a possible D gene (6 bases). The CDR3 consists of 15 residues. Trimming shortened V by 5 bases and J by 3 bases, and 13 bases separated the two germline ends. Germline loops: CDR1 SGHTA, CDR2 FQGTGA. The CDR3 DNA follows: TGTGCCAGCAGCCCCGATGCAGGGGACACCGGGGAGCTGTTTTTT. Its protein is CASSPDAGDTGELFF. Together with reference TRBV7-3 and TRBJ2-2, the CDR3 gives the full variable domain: GAGVSQTPSNKVTEKGKYVELRCDPISGHTALYWYRQSLGQGPEFLIYFQGTGAADDSGLPNDRFFAVRPEGSVSTLKIQRTERGDSAVYLCASSPDAGDTGELFFGEGSRLTVL.

The CDR3 DNA reads as TGCAGTGCTAGTCGCCCCCTGGGCACCTACAATGAGCAGTTCTTC. Its translation is CSASRPLGTYNEQFF. This chain links TRBV20-1 with TRBJ2-1; the D is unclear. V shed 3 bases and J shed 2 bases, with 14 bases lying between them. This CDR3 is 15 amino acids long. Germline lookup yields CDR1 DFQATT and CDR2 SNEGSKA (reference sequence).

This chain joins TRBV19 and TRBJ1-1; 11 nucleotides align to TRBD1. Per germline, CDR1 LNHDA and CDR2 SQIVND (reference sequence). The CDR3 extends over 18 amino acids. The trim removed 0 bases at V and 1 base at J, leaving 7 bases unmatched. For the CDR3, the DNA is TGTGCCAGTAGTATAGATGGACAGGGGGCACCCACGAACACTGAAGCTTTCTTT. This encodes CASSIDGQGAPTNTEAFF.

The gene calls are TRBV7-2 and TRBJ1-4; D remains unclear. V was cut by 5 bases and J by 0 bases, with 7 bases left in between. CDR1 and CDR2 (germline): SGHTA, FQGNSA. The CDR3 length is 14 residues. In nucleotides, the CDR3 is TGTGCCAGCAGCCTAAGTGCAACTAATGAAAAACTGTTTTTT. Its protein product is CASSLSATNEKLFF.

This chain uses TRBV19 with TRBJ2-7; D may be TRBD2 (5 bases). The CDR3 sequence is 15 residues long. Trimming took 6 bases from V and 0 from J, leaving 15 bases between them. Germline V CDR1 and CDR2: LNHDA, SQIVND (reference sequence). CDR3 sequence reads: CASRPDGLYSYEQYF. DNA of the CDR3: TGTGCCAGTAGGCCGGACGGACTTTACTCCTACGAGCAGTACTTC.

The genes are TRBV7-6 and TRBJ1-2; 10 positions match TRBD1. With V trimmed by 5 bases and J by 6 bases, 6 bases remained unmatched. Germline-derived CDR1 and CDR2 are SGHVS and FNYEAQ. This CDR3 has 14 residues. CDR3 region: CASSPRDRGDGYTF. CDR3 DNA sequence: TGTGCCAGCAGCCCCCGGGACAGGGGAGATGGCTACACCTTC.

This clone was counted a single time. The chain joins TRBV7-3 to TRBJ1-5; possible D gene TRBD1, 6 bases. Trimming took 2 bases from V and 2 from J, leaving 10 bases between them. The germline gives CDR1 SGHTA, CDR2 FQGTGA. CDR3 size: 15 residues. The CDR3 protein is CASSLGGGGNQPQHF. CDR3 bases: TGTGCCAGCAGCTTAGGGGGCGGAGGCAATCAGCCCCAGCATTTT.

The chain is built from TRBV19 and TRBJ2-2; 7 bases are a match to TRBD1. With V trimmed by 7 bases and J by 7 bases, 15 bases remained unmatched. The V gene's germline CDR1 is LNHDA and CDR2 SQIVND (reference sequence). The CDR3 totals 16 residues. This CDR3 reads CASTPLLDRAGGELFF. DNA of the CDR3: TGTGCCAGTACCCCGCTTTTAGACAGGGCGGGCGGGGAGCTGTTTTTT.

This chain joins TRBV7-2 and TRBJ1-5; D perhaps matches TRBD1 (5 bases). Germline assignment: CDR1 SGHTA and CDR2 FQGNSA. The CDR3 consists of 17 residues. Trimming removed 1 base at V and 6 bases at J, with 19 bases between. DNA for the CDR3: TGTGCCAGCAGCTTAGGGGGCAGGGCCAACGGGGGTCAGCCCCAGCATTTT. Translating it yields CASSLGGRANGGQPQHF.

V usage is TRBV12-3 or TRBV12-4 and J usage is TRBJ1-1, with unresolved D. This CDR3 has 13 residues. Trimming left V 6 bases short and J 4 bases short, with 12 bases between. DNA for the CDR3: TGTGCCAGCAGAAGGAGAGAGGGCACTGAAGCTTTCTTT. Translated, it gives CASRRREGTEAFF.

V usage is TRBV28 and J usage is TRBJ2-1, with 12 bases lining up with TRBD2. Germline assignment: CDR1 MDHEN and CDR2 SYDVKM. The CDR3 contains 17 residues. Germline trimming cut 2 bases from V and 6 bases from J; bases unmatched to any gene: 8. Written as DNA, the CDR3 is TGTGCCAGCAGTTTAGCCACGCTAGCGGGGGGGGGCAATGAGCAGTTCTTC. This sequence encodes CASSLATLAGGGNEQFF.

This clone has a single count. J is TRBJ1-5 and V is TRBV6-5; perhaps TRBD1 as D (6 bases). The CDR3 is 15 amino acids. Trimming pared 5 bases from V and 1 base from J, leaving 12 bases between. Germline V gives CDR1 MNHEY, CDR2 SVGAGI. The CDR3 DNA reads TGTGCCAGCAGTCCAGGGGACCTGAGCAATCAGCCCCAGCATTTT. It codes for CASSPGDLSNQPQHF.

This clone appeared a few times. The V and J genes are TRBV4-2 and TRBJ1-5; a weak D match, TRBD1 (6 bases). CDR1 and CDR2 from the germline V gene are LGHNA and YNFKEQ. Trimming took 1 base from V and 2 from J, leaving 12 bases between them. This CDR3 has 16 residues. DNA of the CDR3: TGTGCCAGCAGCCAAGTACAGGGAATGGGCAATCAGCCCCAGCATTTT. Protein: CASSQVQGMGNQPQHF.

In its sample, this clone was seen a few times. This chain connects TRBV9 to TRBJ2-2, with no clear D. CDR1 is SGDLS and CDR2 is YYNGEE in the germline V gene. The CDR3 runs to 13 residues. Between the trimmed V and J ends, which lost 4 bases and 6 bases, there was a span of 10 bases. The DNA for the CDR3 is TGTGCCAGCAGCTACGACGAGGCCGGGGAGCTGTTTTTT. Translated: CASSYDEAGELFF.

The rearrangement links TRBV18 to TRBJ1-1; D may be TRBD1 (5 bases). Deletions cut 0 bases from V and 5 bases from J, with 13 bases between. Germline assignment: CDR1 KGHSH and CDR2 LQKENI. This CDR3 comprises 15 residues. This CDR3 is CASSPPENRGTEAFF. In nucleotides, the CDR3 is TGTGCCAGCTCACCACCGGAGAACCGGGGGACTGAAGCTTTCTTT.

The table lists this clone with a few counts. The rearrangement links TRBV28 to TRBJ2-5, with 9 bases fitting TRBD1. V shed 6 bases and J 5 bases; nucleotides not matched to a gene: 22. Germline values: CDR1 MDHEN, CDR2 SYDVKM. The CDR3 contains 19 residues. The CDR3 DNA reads TGTGCCAGCAGCACCCTCTTGTCCCGGGACAGGGTGATTGTGGAGACCCAGTACTTC. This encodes CASSTLLSRDRVIVETQYF.

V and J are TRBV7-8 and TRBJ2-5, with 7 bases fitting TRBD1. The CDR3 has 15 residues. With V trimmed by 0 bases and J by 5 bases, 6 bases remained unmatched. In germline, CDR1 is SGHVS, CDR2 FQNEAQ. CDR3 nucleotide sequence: TGTGCCAGCAGCTTAGCGTTACAGGGGCGCGAGACCCAGTACTTC. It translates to CASSLALQGRETQYF.

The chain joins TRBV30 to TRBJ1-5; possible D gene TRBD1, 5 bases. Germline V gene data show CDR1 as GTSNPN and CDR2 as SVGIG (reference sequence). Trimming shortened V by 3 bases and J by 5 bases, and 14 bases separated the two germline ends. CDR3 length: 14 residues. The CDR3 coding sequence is TGTGCCTGGAGCCCCCGGGGGAATGATCAGCCCCAGCATTTT. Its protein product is CAWSPRGNDQPQHF.

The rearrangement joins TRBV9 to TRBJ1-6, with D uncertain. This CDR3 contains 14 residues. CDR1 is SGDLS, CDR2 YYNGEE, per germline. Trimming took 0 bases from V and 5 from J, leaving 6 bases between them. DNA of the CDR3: TGTGCCAGCAGCGTAGGGCAGAATAATTCACCCCTCCACTTT. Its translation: CASSVGQNNSPLHF.

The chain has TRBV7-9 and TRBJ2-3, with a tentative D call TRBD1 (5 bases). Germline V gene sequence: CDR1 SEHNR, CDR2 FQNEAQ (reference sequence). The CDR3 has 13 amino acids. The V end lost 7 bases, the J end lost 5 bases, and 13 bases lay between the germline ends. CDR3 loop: CASISNQGDTQYF. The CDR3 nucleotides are TGTGCCAGCATTTCCAACCAGGGAGATACGCAGTATTTT.

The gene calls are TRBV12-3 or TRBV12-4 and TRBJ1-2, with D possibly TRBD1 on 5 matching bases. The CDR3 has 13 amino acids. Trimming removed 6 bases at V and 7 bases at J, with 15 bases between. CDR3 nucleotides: TGTGCCAGCAGCCCCTCCGGGACTTTTGGCTACACCTTC. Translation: CASSPSGTFGYTF.

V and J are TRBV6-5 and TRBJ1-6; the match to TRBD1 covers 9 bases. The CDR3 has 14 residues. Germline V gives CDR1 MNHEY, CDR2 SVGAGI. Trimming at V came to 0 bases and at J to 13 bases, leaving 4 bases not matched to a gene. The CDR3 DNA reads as TGTGCCAGCAGTTACTCGGACAGGGGCAGGCCCCTCCACTTT. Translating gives CASSYSDRGRPLHF.

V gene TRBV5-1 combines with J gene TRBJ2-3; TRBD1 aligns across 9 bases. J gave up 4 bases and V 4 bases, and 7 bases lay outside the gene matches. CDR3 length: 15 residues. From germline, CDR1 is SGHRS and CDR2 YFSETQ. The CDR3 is CASSRDRVGPDTQYF. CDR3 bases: TGCGCCAGCAGCCGGGACAGGGTGGGTCCAGATACGCAGTATTTT. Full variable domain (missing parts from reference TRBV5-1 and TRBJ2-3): KAGVTQTPRYLIKTRGQQVTLSCSPISGHRSVSWYQQTPGQGLQFLFEYFSETQRNKGNFPGRFSGRQFSNSRSEMNVSTLELGDSALYLCASSRDRVGPDTQYFGPGTRLTVL.

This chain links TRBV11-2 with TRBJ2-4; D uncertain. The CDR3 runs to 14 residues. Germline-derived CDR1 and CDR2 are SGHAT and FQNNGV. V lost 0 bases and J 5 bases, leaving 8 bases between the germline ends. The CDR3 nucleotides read TGTGCCAGCAGCTTAGATTATCAGGAAAACATTCAGTACTTC. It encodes CASSLDYQENIQYF. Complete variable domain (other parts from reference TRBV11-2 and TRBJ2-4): EAGVAQSPRYKIIEKRQSVAFWCNPISGHATLYWYQQILGQGPKLLIQFQNNGVVDDSQLPKDRFSAERLKGVDSTLKIQPAKLEDSAVYLCASSLDYQENIQYFGAGTRLSVL.